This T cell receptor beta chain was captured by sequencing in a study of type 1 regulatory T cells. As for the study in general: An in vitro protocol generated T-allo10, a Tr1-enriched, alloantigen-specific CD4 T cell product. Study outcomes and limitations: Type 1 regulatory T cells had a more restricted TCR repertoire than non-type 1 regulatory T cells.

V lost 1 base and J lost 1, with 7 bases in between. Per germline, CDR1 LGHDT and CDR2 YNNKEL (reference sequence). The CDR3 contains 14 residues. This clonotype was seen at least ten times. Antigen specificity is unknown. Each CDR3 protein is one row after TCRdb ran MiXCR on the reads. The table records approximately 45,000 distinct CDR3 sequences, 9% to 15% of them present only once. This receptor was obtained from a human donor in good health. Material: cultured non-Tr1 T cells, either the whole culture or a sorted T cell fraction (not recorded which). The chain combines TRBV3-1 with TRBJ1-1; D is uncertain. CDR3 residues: CASSQAGSNTEAFF. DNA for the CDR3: TGTGCCAGCAGCCAAGCGGGGTCGAACACTGAAGCTTTCTTT.